These 25 T cell receptor beta chains were all obtained from the same sample, sequenced in a study of blood T cell repertoires in COVID-19. The repertoire was sequenced with immunoSEQ multiplex PCR; TCRdb's copy has only in-frame clones and lacks some. The table includes about 200,000 clones, roughly nine tenths detected once. Sequencing was performed on peripheral blood. The receptors come from a woman between 45 and 65 years old with acute or convalescent COVID-19.

The sample holds a few counts of this clone. The chain links TRBV19 to TRBJ2-2; the D gene is possibly TRBD2 (6 bases). The length of the CDR3 is 15 residues. Germline-derived CDR1 and CDR2 are LNHDA and SQIVND (reference sequence). V lost 6 bases to trimming and J lost 5 bases, with 16 bases between them. Here the CDR3 reads CASRATRFETGELFF. The CDR3 nucleotides read TGTGCCAGTAGGGCGACTAGGTTTGAGACCGGGGAGCTGTTTTTT.

The chain links TRBV30 to TRBJ1-6; D ambiguous. This CDR3 has 14 residues. The germline CDR1 and CDR2 sequences are GTSNPN and SVGIG (reference sequence). V was cut by 3 bases and J by 4 bases, with 10 bases left in between. The CDR3 region is CAWSPMKYNSPLHF. CDR3 bases: TGTGCCTGGAGCCCTATGAAATATAATTCACCCCTCCACTTT.

This chain links TRBV7-9 with TRBJ2-3; 12 nucleotides match TRBD2. V dropped 5 bases and J dropped 6; count of bases not matched to a gene: 9. The CDR3 contains 16 residues. In germline, CDR1 is SEHNR, CDR2 FQNEAQ (reference sequence). CDR3 sequence reads: CASSPGTSGPTDTQYF. The CDR3 bases are TGTGCCAGCAGCCCCGGGACTAGCGGGCCAACTGATACGCAGTATTTT.

The CDR3 region is CASRSQAAYNSPLHF. DNA of the CDR3: TGTGCCAGTAGAAGCCAGGCCGCTTATAATTCACCCCTCCACTTT. The chain carries TRBV19 and TRBJ1-6; no firm D call. The CDR3 has 15 residues. V was clipped by 6 bases and J by 4 bases, with 13 bases between them. From germline, CDR1 is LNHDA and CDR2 SQIVND (reference sequence).

As to this clone: This same CDR3 is encoded by further DNA sequences in the sample. The V and J genes are TRBV27 and TRBJ2-7; 9 bases match TRBD1. The CDR3 is made up of 13 amino acids. CDR1 and CDR2 (germline): MNHEY, SMNVEV (reference sequence). J lost 3 bases, V lost 5 bases, and 2 bases had no gene match. As DNA, the CDR3 is TGTGCCAGCAGTCCGGGACAGGGCTACGAGCAGTACTTC. Translated: CASSPGQGYEQYF.

V gene TRBV11-2 combines with J gene TRBJ2-7, with D tentatively TRBD1 (5 bases). This CDR3 has 13 residues. V lost 3 bases and J 6 bases, leaving 12 bases between the germline ends. Germline CDR1 is SGHAT and CDR2 is FQNNGV. The CDR3 DNA sequence: TGTGCCAGCAGCTTTGCAGGGCTTGGCGAGCAGTACTTC. This encodes CASSFAGLGEQYF. Looking up the rest from reference TRBV11-2 and TRBJ2-7 gives the full variable domain: EAGVAQSPRYKIIEKRQSVAFWCNPISGHATLYWYQQILGQGPKLLIQFQNNGVVDDSQLPKDRFSAERLKGVDSTLKIQPAKLEDSAVYLCASSFAGLGEQYFGPGTRLTVT.

This clone was counted between two and nine times. The V gene is TRBV7-9, the J gene TRBJ1-3; D is ambiguous. This CDR3 is built from 17 residues. V was trimmed by 1 base and J by 1 base, leaving 14 bases between them. Germline CDR1 SEHNR, CDR2 FQNEAQ (reference sequence). The CDR3 DNA follows: TGTGCCAGCAGCTTAGGCGTGACAAGCTATTCTGGAAACACCATATATTTT. Translation: CASSLGVTSYSGNTIYF.

The chain uses TRBV10-3 and TRBJ1-6; weak D call: TRBD1 (6 bases). The germline gives CDR1 ENHRY, CDR2 SYGVKD. V lost 2 bases and J 9 bases, leaving 11 bases between the germline ends. CDR3 length: 14 amino acids. The CDR3 sequence is CAISEDRHRSPLHF. The CDR3 DNA reads as TGTGCCATCAGTGAGGACAGGCATCGTTCACCCCTCCACTTT.

The chain is built from TRBV10-3 and TRBJ1-3, with D perhaps TRBD1 (6 bases). V lost 5 bases, J lost 0 bases, and 11 bases lay in between. CDR1 is ENHRY, CDR2 SYGVKD, per germline. This CDR3 comprises 15 residues. CDR3 DNA sequence: TGTGCCATCAGTTTAGGACAGAACTCTGGAAACACCATATATTTT. It yields the protein CAISLGQNSGNTIYF.

This clone was detected only once. This chain uses TRBV6-2 or TRBV6-3 with TRBJ2-7; TRBD2 matches at 10 bases. This CDR3 has 14 residues. The junction had 6 bases not matched to a gene; V was cut back by 6 bases and J by 4 bases. Per germline, CDR1 MNHEY and CDR2 SVGEGT. The CDR3 reads CASSWTSGPYEQYF. The CDR3 DNA is TGTGCCAGCAGCTGGACTAGCGGCCCTTACGAGCAGTACTTC.

This chain links TRBV27 with TRBJ2-7; 8 nucleotides agree with TRBD1. The CDR3 is 14 residues long. V lost 6 bases and J lost 1; bases outside the gene matches: 5. From germline, CDR1 is MNHEY and CDR2 SMNVEV (reference sequence). CDR3 amino acids: CASSQDRVSYEQYF. CDR3 coding DNA: TGTGCCAGCAGCCAGGACAGGGTGTCCTACGAGCAGTACTTC.

This chain joins TRBV9 and TRBJ2-7; a possible D gene is TRBD2 (6 bases). Germline V gives CDR1 SGDLS, CDR2 YYNGEE. Trimming removed 6 bases at V and 4 bases at J, with 29 bases between. This CDR3 region has 18 residues. The CDR3 DNA is TGTGCCAGCACTTATCGAGTTTATCTCGGGGGAATCTATTACGAGCAGTACTTC. This sequence encodes CASTYRVYLGGIYYEQYF.

The rearrangement links TRBV28 to TRBJ1-1; 9 bases map to TRBD1. CDR1 MDHEN and CDR2 SYDVKM come from the germline V gene. The CDR3 is 14 amino acids. After removal of 3 bases from V and 5 bases from J, the junction contained 4 bases not matched to a gene. The CDR3 protein is CASSFRTGVTEAFF. The CDR3, as DNA: TGTGCCAGCAGTTTTCGGACAGGGGTTACTGAAGCTTTCTTT. Using reference TRBV28 and TRBJ1-1 for the parts outside the CDR3, the full variable domain is DVKVTQSSRYLVKRTGEKVFLECVQDMDHENMFWYRQDPGLGLRLIYFSYDVKMKEKGDIPEGYSVSREKKERFSLILESASTNQTSMYLCASSFRTGVTEAFFGQGTRLTVV.

The gene calls are TRBV9 and TRBJ2-3; 10 positions agree with TRBD1. J gave up 3 bases and V 3 bases, and 7 bases lay outside the gene matches. Germline CDR1 SGDLS, CDR2 YYNGEE. CDR3 length: 16 amino acids. The CDR3 region is CASSEPGTGATDTQYF. The CDR3 coding sequence is TGTGCCAGCAGCGAACCTGGGACAGGGGCAACAGATACGCAGTATTTT.

V usage is TRBV5-4 and J usage is TRBJ2-2; D call uncertain. Germline CDR1 reads SGHNT; CDR2 reads YYREEE (reference sequence). CDR3 length equals 14 residues. V lost 9 bases and J lost 0, with 12 bases in between. The CDR3 DNA reads TGTGCCACCCGGTTAGCAGCGAACACCGGGGAGCTGTTTTTT. Amino acids: CATRLAANTGELFF.

The chain has TRBV11-2 and TRBJ2-7, with 9 nucleotides matching TRBD2. CDR3 length: 15 residues. Per germline, CDR1 SGHAT and CDR2 FQNNGV. J was trimmed by 6 bases and V by 0 bases; bases with no gene match: 6. The CDR3 nucleotides are TGTGCCAGCAGCTTAGAGCTAGCGGGAAGGGGCGAGCAGTACTTC. Its translation is CASSLELAGRGEQYF.

This chain joins TRBV7-8 and TRBJ1-4; D is uncertain. Germline CDR1 SGHVS, CDR2 FQNEAQ. The V and J ends lost 3 bases and 6 bases respectively, with 5 bases between them. The CDR3 runs 12 residues. DNA for the CDR3: TGTGCCAGCAGCTTGACTTATGAAAAACTGTTTTTT. Its protein is CASSLTYEKLFF.

This chain links TRBV7-9 with TRBJ1-4; D call uncertain. The V and J ends lost 4 bases and 0 bases respectively, with 9 bases between them. Germline lookup yields CDR1 SEHNR and CDR2 FQNEAQ (reference sequence). This CDR3 is 15 amino acids long. The DNA for the CDR3 is TGTGCCAGCAGCTCCTCGGTCCCAACTAATGAAAAACTGTTTTTT. The encoded protein is CASSSSVPTNEKLFF.

The CDR3 loop reads CASTEGARGNEQFF. CDR3 nucleotides: TGTGCCAGCACCGAAGGGGCTCGGGGTAATGAGCAGTTCTTC. The rearrangement uses TRBV7-9 and TRBJ2-1; possibly TRBD1 or TRBD2 for D (5 bases each). CDR3 length: 14 residues. V lost 7 bases, J lost 7 bases, and 17 bases lay in between. Looked up from germline, CDR1 is SEHNR and CDR2 is FQNEAQ (reference sequence).

The chain couples TRBV9 to TRBJ1-2; 7 nucleotides line up with TRBD1. Per the germline V gene, CDR1 is SGDLS and CDR2 is YYNGEE. This CDR3 has 15 residues. After removal of 4 bases from V and 4 bases from J, the junction contained 10 bases not matched to a gene. In DNA, the CDR3 is TGTGCCAGCAGCCCCGCCCTGGGACAGCTCTATGGCTACACCTTC. Its translation is CASSPALGQLYGYTF.

This rearrangement joins TRBV6-4 to TRBJ1-4, with TRBD1 as a possible D gene (6 bases). V lost 11 bases to trimming and J lost 13 bases, with 14 bases between them. Germline CDR1 reads MRHNA; CDR2 reads SNTAGT. The CDR3 runs to 10 residues. CDR3 sequence: CAQGCKRLFF. Here the CDR3 DNA reads TGTGCCCAGGGGTGCAAGAGACTGTTTTTT.

The V gene is TRBV11-1, the J gene TRBJ1-3; D might be TRBD1 (5 bases). The CDR3 contains 14 residues. Germline V lookup: CDR1 SGHAT, CDR2 FQDESV (reference sequence). V was shortened by 5 bases and J by 4 bases, with 12 bases between the two germline ends. The CDR3 spells CASSLQGAGNTIYF. The CDR3 nucleotides read TGTGCCAGCAGCCTTCAAGGGGCCGGAAACACCATATATTTT.

This rearrangement joins TRBV18 to TRBJ2-7, with D possibly being TRBD2 (6 bases). CDR3 length equals 14 residues. The V end was cut by 3 bases, the J end by 3 bases, with 12 bases between. Looked up from germline, CDR1 is KGHSH and CDR2 is LQKENI. The CDR3 is CASSPGLNNYEQYF. The CDR3 DNA follows: TGTGCCAGCTCACCCGGACTAAATAACTACGAGCAGTACTTC.

V and J are TRBV14 and TRBJ2-3, with D hard to call. With 5 bases removed from V and 2 bases from J, the gap between germline ends came to 8 bases. The CDR3 contains 13 residues. In germline, CDR1 is SGHDN, CDR2 FVKESK. CDR3 coding DNA: TGTGCCAGCAGCTTTCGAGACACAGATACGCAGTATTTT. This translates into CASSFRDTDTQYF.

This chain links TRBV19 with TRBJ2-7; weak D call: TRBD1 (7 bases). The V end lost 7 bases, the J end lost 6 bases, and 19 bases lay between the germline ends. This CDR3 contains 14 residues. Germline values: CDR1 LNHDA, CDR2 SQIVND (reference sequence). In nucleotides, the CDR3 is TGTGCCAGTACCCAGGGGGGCGGCGCCGGCGAGCAGTACTTC. This sequence encodes CASTQGGGAGEQYF.